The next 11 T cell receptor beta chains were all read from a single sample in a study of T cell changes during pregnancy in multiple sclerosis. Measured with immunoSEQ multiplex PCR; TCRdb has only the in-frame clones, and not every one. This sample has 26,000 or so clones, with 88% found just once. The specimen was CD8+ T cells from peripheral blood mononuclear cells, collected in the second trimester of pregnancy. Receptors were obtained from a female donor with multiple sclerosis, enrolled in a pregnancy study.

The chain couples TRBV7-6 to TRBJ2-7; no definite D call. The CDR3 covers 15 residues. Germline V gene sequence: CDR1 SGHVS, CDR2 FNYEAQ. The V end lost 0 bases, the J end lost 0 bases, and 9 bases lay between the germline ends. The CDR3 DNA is TGTGCCAGCAGCTTAGCGAGAGGTTTCTCCTACGAGCAGTACTTC. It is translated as CASSLARGFSYEQYF.

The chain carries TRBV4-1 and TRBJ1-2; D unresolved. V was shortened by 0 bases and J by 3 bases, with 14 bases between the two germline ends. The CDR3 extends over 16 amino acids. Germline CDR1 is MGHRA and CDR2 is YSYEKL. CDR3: CASSQDEEVRDYGYTF. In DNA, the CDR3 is TGCGCCAGCAGCCAAGACGAGGAGGTTAGGGACTATGGCTACACCTTC.

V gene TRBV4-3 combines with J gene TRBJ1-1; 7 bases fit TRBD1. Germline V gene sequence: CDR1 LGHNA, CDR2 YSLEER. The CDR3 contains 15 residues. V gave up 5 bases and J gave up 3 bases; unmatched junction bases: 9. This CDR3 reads CASSYTGTEYTEAFF. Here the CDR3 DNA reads TGCGCCAGCAGCTACACCGGGACAGAATACACTGAAGCTTTCTTT.

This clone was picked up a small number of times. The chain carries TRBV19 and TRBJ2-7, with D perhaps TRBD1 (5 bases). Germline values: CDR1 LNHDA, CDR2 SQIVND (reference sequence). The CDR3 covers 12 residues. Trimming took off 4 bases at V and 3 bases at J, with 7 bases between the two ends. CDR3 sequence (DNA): TGTGCCAGTAGTACGGACAACTACGAGCAGTACTTC. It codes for CASSTDNYEQYF.

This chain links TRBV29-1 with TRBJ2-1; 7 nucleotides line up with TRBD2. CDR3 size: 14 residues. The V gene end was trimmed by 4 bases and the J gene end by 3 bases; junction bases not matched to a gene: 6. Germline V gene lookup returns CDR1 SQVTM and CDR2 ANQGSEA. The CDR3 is CSVASGDYYNEQFF. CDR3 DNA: TGCAGCGTTGCGAGCGGGGATTACTACAATGAGCAGTTCTTC.

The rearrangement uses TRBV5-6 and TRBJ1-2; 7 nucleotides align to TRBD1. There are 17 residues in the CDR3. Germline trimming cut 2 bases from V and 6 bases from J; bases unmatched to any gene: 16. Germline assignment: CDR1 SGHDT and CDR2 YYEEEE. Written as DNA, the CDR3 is TGTGCCAGCAGCTTCCCGGGACAGTGGGTACTTTTTAATGGCTACACCTTC. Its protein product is CASSFPGQWVLFNGYTF.

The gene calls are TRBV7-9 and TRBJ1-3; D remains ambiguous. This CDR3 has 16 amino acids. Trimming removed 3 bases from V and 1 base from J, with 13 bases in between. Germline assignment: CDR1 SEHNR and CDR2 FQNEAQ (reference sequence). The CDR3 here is CASSFLKGESGNTIYF. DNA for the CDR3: TGTGCCAGCAGCTTTCTCAAGGGAGAGTCTGGAAACACCATATATTTT.

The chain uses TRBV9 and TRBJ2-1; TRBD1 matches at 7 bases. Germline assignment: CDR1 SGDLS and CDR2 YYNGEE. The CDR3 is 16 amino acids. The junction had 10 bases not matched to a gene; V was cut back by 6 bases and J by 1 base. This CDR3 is CASTEGLDRSYNEQFF. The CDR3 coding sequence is TGTGCCAGCACCGAGGGTTTGGACAGGTCCTACAATGAGCAGTTCTTC.

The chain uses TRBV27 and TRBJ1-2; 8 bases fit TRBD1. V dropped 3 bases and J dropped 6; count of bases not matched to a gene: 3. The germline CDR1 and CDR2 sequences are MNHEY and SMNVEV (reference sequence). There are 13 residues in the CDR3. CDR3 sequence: CASSFTGGDGYTF. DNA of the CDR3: TGTGCCAGCAGTTTTACAGGGGGAGATGGCTACACCTTC.

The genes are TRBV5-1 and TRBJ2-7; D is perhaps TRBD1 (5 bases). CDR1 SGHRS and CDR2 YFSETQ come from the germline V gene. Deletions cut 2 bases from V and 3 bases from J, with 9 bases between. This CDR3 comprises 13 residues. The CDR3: CASSFSGNYEQYF. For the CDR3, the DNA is TGCGCCAGCAGCTTCTCAGGGAACTACGAGCAGTACTTC. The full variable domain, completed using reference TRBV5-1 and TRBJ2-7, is KAGVTQTPRYLIKTRGQQVTLSCSPISGHRSVSWYQQTPGQGLQFLFEYFSETQRNKGNFPGRFSGRQFSNSRSEMNVSTLELGDSALYLCASSFSGNYEQYFGPGTRLTVT.

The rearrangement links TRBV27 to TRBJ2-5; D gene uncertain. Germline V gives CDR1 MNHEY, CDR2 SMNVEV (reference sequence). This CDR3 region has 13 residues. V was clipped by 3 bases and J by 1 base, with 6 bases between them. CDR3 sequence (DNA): TGTGCCAGCAGTTTCTCCTCCCAAGAGACCCAGTACTTC. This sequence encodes CASSFSSQETQYF.